Shown below are 9 T cell receptor beta chains from a single sample sequenced in a study of T cell repertoires in cytomegalovirus infection. Via MiXCR, TCRdb re-called the reads, giving one row per CDR3 protein. The sample comprises about 310,000 distinct CDR3 sequences, about 17% of which are singletons, and more than 10% rests with the top ten. Sequenced sample: PBMCs. The receptors come from a human donor in good health (CMV status not recorded). Some clones in this sample may be carry-over from other donors' samples.

This clonotype was seen only a few times. This sequence joins TRBV7-9 and TRBJ1-2, with D hard to call. In germline, CDR1 is SEHNR, CDR2 FQNEAQ (reference sequence). This CDR3 comprises 13 residues. The V and J ends lost 0 bases and 6 bases respectively, with 8 bases between them. CDR3 loop: CASSLARTDGYTF. CDR3 nucleotides: TGTGCCAGCAGCTTAGCACGGACCGATGGCTACACCTTC.

This clonotype was counted a few times. At one of its ends the junction is not consistent with the germline gene, which may arise from a read error. The chain uses TRBV6-6 and TRBJ2-7, with a tentative D call TRBD1 (6 bases). The germline CDR1 and CDR2 sequences are MNHNY and SVGAGI (reference sequence). The CDR3 consists of 16 residues. As DNA, the CDR3 is TGTGCCAGCAGTGACTCCGGGACAAATAAGTTCTACGAGCAGTACTTC. This encodes CASSDSGTNKFYEQYF.

This chain joins TRBV20-1 and TRBJ1-2; D unresolved. Germline CDR1 reads DFQATT; CDR2 reads SNEGSKA (reference sequence). This CDR3 has 13 residues. V was pared by 1 base and J by 4 bases, with 10 bases between. The CDR3 DNA reads as TGCAGTGCTAGAGTGGTGACCCTCTATGGCTACACCTTC. It specifies CSARVVTLYGYTF.

Ten or more counts support this clonotype. V and J are TRBV2 and TRBJ1-6; the match to TRBD1 covers 8 bases. The CDR3 is 14 amino acids. J lost 10 bases, V lost 6 bases, and 8 bases had no gene match. The germline gives CDR1 SNHLY, CDR2 FYNNEI. Here the CDR3 reads CASRAGGGRSPLHF. The CDR3 DNA is TGTGCCAGCAGGGCAGGGGGCGGGAGATCACCCCTCCACTTT.

In this sample, this clonotype turned up a few times. CDR3 amino acids: CASSKFPADGYTF. The CDR3 coding sequence is TGTGCCAGTAGTAAGTTTCCGGCGGATGGCTACACCTTC. V usage is TRBV19 and J usage is TRBJ1-2; no clear D gene. This CDR3 contains 13 residues. Germline V gives CDR1 LNHDA, CDR2 SQIVND (reference sequence). Trimming removed 4 bases at V and 6 bases at J, with 12 bases between.

The chain recombines TRBV7-9 with TRBJ1-2; 9 bases align to TRBD1. CDR1 SEHNR and CDR2 FQNEAQ come from the germline V gene (reference sequence). The CDR3 has 14 amino acids. After removal of 5 bases from V and 7 bases from J, the junction contained 8 bases not matched to a gene. CDR3 amino acids: CASSRTGEGAGYTF. CDR3 coding DNA: TGTGCCAGCAGCCGGACAGGGGAAGGCGCTGGCTACACCTTC.

This clonotype was counted ten times or more. CDR3 bases: TGTGCCAGCAGCTTAGCCCTTTGGGGGACCTACGAGCAGTACTTC. Its protein product is CASSLALWGTYEQYF. This chain uses TRBV7-2 with TRBJ2-7; D tentatively reads TRBD1 or TRBD2 (5 bases each). Trimming removed 0 bases from V and 2 bases from J, with 11 bases in between. The CDR3 is 15 residues long. In germline, CDR1 is SGHTA, CDR2 FQGNSA.

The rearrangement links TRBV20-1 to TRBJ1-5; D call uncertain. The CDR3 loop spans 16 amino acids. Trimming cost V 5 bases and J 4 bases, with 21 bases left between them. From germline, CDR1 is DFQATT and CDR2 SNEGSKA (reference sequence). Here the CDR3 reads CSAGRSVGPQNQPQHF. The CDR3 nucleotides read TGCAGTGCTGGACGTTCAGTAGGGCCACAAAATCAGCCCCAGCATTTT.

This clonotype was recorded at least ten times. This chain joins TRBV28 and TRBJ1-5, with D possibly being TRBD1 (5 bases). With 3 bases removed from V and 3 bases from J, the gap between germline ends came to 9 bases. CDR1 is MDHEN and CDR2 is SYDVKM in the germline V gene. This CDR3 is 14 amino acids long. In nucleotides, the CDR3 is TGTGCCAGCAGTTTTGGCAGGGACAATCAGCCCCAGCATTTT. It codes for CASSFGRDNQPQHF.